This T cell receptor (beta chain) was found in a study of spatial heterogeneity in lung cancer. This CDR3 is 19 amino acids long. Trimming removed 2 bases from V and 1 base from J; junction bases left unmatched: 12. Germline V CDR1 and CDR2: MNHNY, SVGAGI (reference sequence). The time point: sample taken at primary tumor resection. Whole RNA, which was extracted from tumor, nontumor lung tissue or frozen PBMC, was sequenced without any cell sorting. TCRdb re-analysed the 5' RACE reads in MiXCR, keeping a single row per CDR3 protein. The sample has thousands of distinct CDR3 sequences; 3.5% to 5.5% are singletons. This clonotype is medium-sized in the sample. Antigen specificity is unknown. Study conclusions and caveats: Tumor TCRs that were ubiquitous and expanded showed up in blood more at resection than follow-up.

The sequencing here drew on PBMCs, taken at surgery. The sequence was collected from a male donor with early-stage non-small cell lung cancer. The gene calls are TRBV6-6 and TRBJ1-1, with TRBD1 matching 11 bases. The CDR3 loop reads CASSYGALSGQGANTEAFF. The CDR3 nucleotides are TGTGCCAGCAGTTACGGAGCCTTATCCGGACAGGGGGCGAACACTGAAGCTTTCTTT.